The text below deals with one T cell receptor (beta chain). The antigen is not known. These data come from a study of vaccination effects on CD4 cells after COVID-19. About the study: Under the ViraFEST assay, PBMC were stimulated with viral peptide pools so that antigen-specific CD4+ T cells expanded. Sequencing was performed afterwards. Of the BNT162b2 and mRNA-1273 vaccines, participants received two doses of one or the other. Study observations and caveats: Convalescent patients were scarce, and early post-infection timepoints were absent.

Subsequent to a culture period of less than twelve days, CD4+ T cells were isolated. Only in-frame clones appear in the TCRdb table, and some are missing; sequencing was by immunoSEQ multiplex PCR. Altogether roughly 30,000 clones are present, about 71% being singletons, with the ten largest covering roughly 3.8%. This TCR was recovered from a human donor who received a COVID-19 vaccine. Sequencing was performed on CD4+ T cells from PBMCs cultured without peptide, taken before COVID-19 vaccination.

The DNA for the CDR3 is TGTGCCAGCAGCCCCGTTACCATGGCTGGGGAGCTGTTTTTT. It encodes CASSPVTMAGELFF. The chain uses TRBV7-8 and TRBJ2-2; D not resolved. The CDR3 is 14 amino acids. V was trimmed by 5 bases and J by 8 bases, leaving 15 bases between them. Germline lookup yields CDR1 SGHVS and CDR2 FQNEAQ.